This entry features one T cell receptor beta chain sequence. Its antigen remains unknown. Germline V gives CDR1 MNHNS, CDR2 SASEGT. V shed 6 bases and J shed 8 bases, with 16 bases lying between them. CDR3 length: 13 residues. This sample is drawn from a study of cytotoxic CD8 clonotypes in ibrutinib-treated CLL. Points from the study as a whole: Once treatment began, public clonotypes, which were uncommon, contracted or stayed stable. Clonality showed a rise at ibrutinib response that reversed toward baseline at progression.

Some clones are missing from TCRdb's copy, which holds only in-frame ones; the method was immunoSEQ multiplex PCR. Of more than 75,000 clones detected, over 60% appear once; the ten largest clones hold roughly 25%. The chain uses TRBV6-1 and TRBJ1-2; D may be TRBD1 (6 bases). Sequences were derived from PBMCs, sampled after 24 months of ibrutinib treatment. The origin of this receptor is a human donor with chronic lymphocytic leukemia. The CDR3 region has the DNA TGTGCCAGCAGGCTGGACAGATCTAGAGGCTACACCTTC. This codes for CASRLDRSRGYTF.